This TCR beta chain was sequenced in a study of T cell responses to AZD1222 COVID-19 vaccine. As for the study in general: The study pooled second doses at about 4 or about 12 weeks.

The study, taken as a whole, reports: Spike-specific TCR breadth and depth both grew after two AZD1222 doses. Clonal diversity was possibly underestimated; the donors were predominantly white British and more often female.

This CDR3 is 14 amino acids long. Germline V gene lookup returns CDR1 MDHEN and CDR2 SYDVKM. Trimming cost V 3 bases and J 0 bases, with 6 bases left between them. Repertoires were generated with immunoSEQ multiplex PCR, while TCRdb's copy carries only in-frame clones and drops some. The table shows 44,000 or so clones, with 75% to 85% occurring only once. This clone has just one count. What it binds is unknown. The sample in question was peripheral blood, obtained on day 0 of AZD1222 vaccination. The TCR was taken from an adult in good health. The V and J genes are TRBV28 and TRBJ2-4, with D unresolved. CDR3 DNA sequence: TGTGCCAGCAGTTTTGGTCTAGCCAAAAACATTCAGTACTTC. Translation gives CASSFGLAKNIQYF.